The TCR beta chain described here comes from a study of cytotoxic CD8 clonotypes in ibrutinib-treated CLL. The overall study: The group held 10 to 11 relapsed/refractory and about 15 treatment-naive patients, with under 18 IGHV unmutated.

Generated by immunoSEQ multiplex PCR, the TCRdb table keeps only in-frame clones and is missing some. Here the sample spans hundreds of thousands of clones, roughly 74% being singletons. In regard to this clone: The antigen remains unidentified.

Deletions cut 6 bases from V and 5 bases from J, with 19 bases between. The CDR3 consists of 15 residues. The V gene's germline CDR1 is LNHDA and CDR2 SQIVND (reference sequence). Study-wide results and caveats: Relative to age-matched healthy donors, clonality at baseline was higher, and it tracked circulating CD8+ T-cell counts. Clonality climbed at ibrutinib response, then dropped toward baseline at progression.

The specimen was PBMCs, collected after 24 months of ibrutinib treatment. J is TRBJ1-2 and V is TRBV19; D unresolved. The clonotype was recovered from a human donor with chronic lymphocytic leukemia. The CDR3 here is CASRGGNSPQYGYTF. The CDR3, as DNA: TGTGCCAGTAGGGGAGGGAACTCCCCCCAATATGGCTACACCTTC.